The next 18 T cell receptor beta chains were all read from a single sample in a study of T cell changes during pregnancy in multiple sclerosis. Libraries were prepared by immunoSEQ multiplex PCR; TCRdb keeps only in-frame clonotypes and omits some of them. The sample lists approximately 50,000 clones; roughly 92% were seen once. Here the sequenced sample was CD4+ T cells from peripheral blood mononuclear cells, taken after pregnancy. Receptors originate from a female donor with multiple sclerosis, enrolled in a pregnancy study.

The gene calls are TRBV30 and TRBJ1-5, with 9 bases matching TRBD1. The germline V gene has CDR1 GTSNPN and CDR2 SVGIG (reference sequence). The length of the CDR3 is 15 residues. After removal of 5 bases from V and 4 bases from J, the junction contained 9 bases not matched to a gene. The CDR3 DNA follows: TGTGCCTGGGCCGAACAGGGGGCTCCTAATCAGCCCCAGCATTTT. Translated: CAWAEQGAPNQPQHF.

The chain recombines TRBV5-1 with TRBJ1-3; TRBD1 aligns across 8 bases. CDR1 is SGHRS, CDR2 YFSETQ, per germline. The trim removed 3 bases at V and 0 bases at J, leaving 5 bases unmatched. CDR3 length: 16 residues. The CDR3 region has the DNA TGCGCCAGCAGCTGGGGAACAGGGGGCTCTGGAAACACCATATATTTT. As protein: CASSWGTGGSGNTIYF.

The chain carries TRBV28 and TRBJ2-1; 12 bases are shared with TRBD2. CDR3 length: 16 residues. In germline, CDR1 is MDHEN, CDR2 SYDVKM. V lost 4 bases and J lost 6; bases outside the gene matches: 7. The CDR3 region is CASSSRTSGKFNEQFF. CDR3 nucleotides: TGTGCCAGCAGTTCTCGGACTAGCGGGAAGTTCAATGAGCAGTTCTTC.

The chain is built from TRBV4-3 and TRBJ1-2, with a possible D match to TRBD1 (5 bases). The CDR3 spans 15 residues. Per the germline V gene, CDR1 is LGHNA and CDR2 is YSLEER. V was pared by 0 bases and J by 5 bases, with 13 bases between. The CDR3 nucleotides are TGCGCCAGCAGCCAAGATTTGGGCAGGGCGTATGGCTACACCTTC. Translated: CASSQDLGRAYGYTF.

The chain has TRBV7-2 and TRBJ2-1; 13 bases are a match to TRBD2. Germline V gives CDR1 SGHTA, CDR2 FQGNSA. The CDR3 contains 17 residues. After removal of 5 bases from V and 5 bases from J, the junction contained 9 bases not matched to a gene. The CDR3 spells CASSRTGTSGANNEQFF. CDR3 DNA: TGTGCCAGCAGCCGAACCGGGACTAGCGGGGCGAACAATGAGCAGTTCTTC.

In its sample, this clone was seen once. This chain connects TRBV10-3 to TRBJ1-5; D is unclear. The CDR3 spans 12 residues. Deletions cut 10 bases from V and 0 bases from J, with 7 bases between. CDR1 is ENHRY, CDR2 SYGVKD, per germline. The CDR3 DNA follows: TGTGCCACCTCGGGTAGCAATCAGCCCCAGCATTTT. Its translation: CATSGSNQPQHF.

V usage is TRBV4-2 and J usage is TRBJ2-5, with 8 bases identical to TRBD1. The DNA end lines up better with TRBJ2-7; the J call may be wrong. The CDR3 has 18 residues. Per germline, CDR1 LGHNA and CDR2 YNFKEQ. CDR3 amino acids: CASSQAGTGPEPSYEQYF. CDR3 DNA: TGTGCCAGCAGCCAGGCCGGGACAGGACCCGAACCTTCCTACGAGCAGTACTTC.

This chain uses TRBV5-1 with TRBJ1-2, with 8 bases lining up with TRBD1. The CDR3 covers 13 residues. Losses at the gene ends were 6 bases for V and 6 bases for J; bases not matched to a gene: 7. Per the germline V gene, CDR1 is SGHRS and CDR2 is YFSETQ. The CDR3 protein is CASNVQGGDGYTF. The CDR3 bases are TGCGCCAGCAACGTACAGGGGGGGGATGGCTACACCTTC.

With respect to this clone: Other DNA sequences in this sample translate to the same CDR3. This chain connects TRBV10-2 to TRBJ2-5, with TRBD2 matching over 10 bases. Germline CDR1 and CDR2: WSHSY and SAAADI. V was pared by 4 bases and J by 5 bases, with 7 bases of the junction left unmatched. The CDR3 spans 15 residues. The CDR3 DNA sequence: TGCGCCAGCAGTGTTCTAGCGGGAGTTGGGGAGACCCAGTACTTC. Amino acids: CASSVLAGVGETQYF.

The chain combines TRBV7-8 with TRBJ2-3, with D possibly being TRBD2 (6 bases). Trimming left V 1 base short and J 3 bases short, with 11 bases between. CDR1 is SGHVS and CDR2 is FQNEAQ in the germline V gene. This CDR3 has 15 residues. CDR3 DNA: TGTGCCAGCAGCTTAGTAGGCGGGGCTACAGATACGCAGTATTTT. The encoded protein is CASSLVGGATDTQYF.

The V call is TRBV6-5, the J call TRBJ2-1, with TRBD2 identical over 14 bases. Germline CDR1 and CDR2: MNHEY and SVGAGI. The CDR3 totals 15 residues. The trim removed 10 bases at V and 10 bases at J, leaving 12 bases unmatched. CDR3 loop: CATKTGTSGSWEQFF. CDR3 coding DNA: TGTGCCACGAAAACCGGGACTAGCGGGAGTTGGGAGCAGTTCTTC.

This chain links TRBV14 with TRBJ2-1; the match to TRBD1 covers 11 bases. The CDR3 has 15 residues. The V gene's germline CDR1 is SGHDN and CDR2 FVKESK. V lost 2 bases to trimming and J lost 5 bases; unmatched junction nucleotides: 2. Here the CDR3 DNA reads TGTGCCAGCAGCCAACGGGACAGGGGGGACAATGAGCAGTTCTTC. Its translation is CASSQRDRGDNEQFF.

Here the CDR3 DNA reads TGCAGCGGGGCGATTGGTACTGAAGCTTTCTTT. Translating gives CSGAIGTEAFF. J is TRBJ1-1 and V is TRBV29-1, with D unclear. Germline CDR1 SQVTM, CDR2 ANQGSEA. The CDR3 is 11 residues long. Trimming took 7 bases from V and 5 from J, leaving 11 bases between them.

This clone was picked up one time. J is TRBJ2-7 and V is TRBV5-1; 7 bases match TRBD1. With 4 bases clipped from V and 2 bases from J, the junction kept 6 bases outside the gene matches. Germline-derived CDR1 and CDR2 are SGHRS and YFSETQ. This CDR3 spans 14 amino acids. The CDR3 sequence is CASSSTGEAYEQYF. The CDR3 nucleotides read TGCGCCAGCAGCAGTACAGGGGAAGCCTACGAGCAGTACTTC.

CDR3 DNA sequence: TGTGCCAGCAGCCCTCATGGAAATTTACTAGGAAGTGAGCAGTTCTTC. It is translated as CASSPHGNLLGSEQFF. The genes are TRBV11-3 and TRBJ2-1; D is perhaps TRBD2 (5 bases). In germline, CDR1 is SGHNT, CDR2 YENEEA. V dropped 5 bases and J dropped 9 bases, with 23 bases sitting between them. The CDR3 totals 16 residues.

The V call is TRBV7-2, the J call TRBJ1-2; D may be TRBD1 (5 bases). The CDR3 is 16 amino acids. The V gene's germline CDR1 is SGHTA and CDR2 FQGNSA. V was pared by 1 base and J by 8 bases, with 20 bases between. As DNA, the CDR3 is TGTGCCAGCAGCTTAGAAAGGGCGGGACCGGCAGGCGGCTACACCTTC. It yields the protein CASSLERAGPAGGYTF.

The chain is built from TRBV7-2 and TRBJ2-1; 7 bases line up with TRBD2. The V segment lost 5 bases and the J segment 6 bases; nucleotides outside the gene matches: 19. Looked up from germline, CDR1 is SGHTA and CDR2 is FQGNSA. The CDR3 contains 18 residues. The DNA of the CDR3 is TGTGCCAGCAGCGCGCCGGGACTACCCTCCGGCGCCAGCAATGAGCAGTTCTTC. This codes for CASSAPGLPSGASNEQFF.

J is TRBJ2-3 and V is TRBV5-1, with D possibly TRBD2 on 6 matching bases. V lost 1 base, J lost 2 bases, and 11 bases lay in between. Germline V gene lookup returns CDR1 SGHRS and CDR2 YFSETQ. The CDR3 covers 15 residues. CDR3 bases: TGCGCCAGCAGCTTGAGGGGACTCCCCACAGATACGCAGTATTTT. This encodes CASSLRGLPTDTQYF.